This TCR beta chain was sequenced during a study of T cell responses to AZD1222 COVID-19 vaccine (dated by TCRdb to the early 2020s). The study in broad terms: A total of about 240 trial participants underwent TCR sequencing, of whom around 200 received two doses of AZD1222 and about 25 received two doses of the MenACWY control vaccine. Trial participants were enrolled by age into 18-55, 56-69 and 70-plus year subgroups, with around 140, 26 and 57 TCR-sequenced participants respectively. The paper as a whole reports these results and caveats: Conclusions about previously exposed vaccinees are limited because only a handful of AZD1222 recipients were SARS-CoV-2 seropositive at baseline. Nearly half of unique spike-specific TCRs reportedly recognized epitopes outside regions mutated in the B.1.351 and B.1.1.7 variants. The 56-69-year group was small, and its depth increase did not reach significance, likely because of low power. Participants were mostly white British, with more females than males. The authors suggested clonal diversity may have been underestimated. Because no day 14 peak-response samples were available, the repertoires could be characterized only after the peak T cell response. After two AZD1222 doses, both the breadth and the depth of spike-specific TCRs were significantly higher than at day 0 and than in MenACWY recipients. The whole spike protein was spanned by vaccine-associated CD4 TCRs, and dominant responses were seen in regions 160-218 and 743-854.

According to the study, the label for this sample's time point signals: about 28 days (+/-7) after the second vaccine dose. Because spike-specific TCR depth and breadth did not differ between the two schedules, AZD1222 recipients who got a second dose at roughly 4 weeks were pooled with those who got a second dose at roughly 12 weeks. Vaccinee samples were obtained from the UK trials COV001 and COV002, which included a single-blind randomized controlled phase 2/3 trial of AZD1222 (ChAdOx1 nCoV-19) in healthy adults. For TCRbeta chain sequencing, PBMC samples from trial participants were taken at day 0 and at day 28 after the second dose. The CDR3 regions of human TCRbeta chains were analyzed by immunosequencing. The source study handled its data this way. Repertoire TCRs were checked for matches against a reference library of SARS-CoV-2-specific TCRs that had been generated using the MIRA antigen-specificity platform. Breadth meant the fraction of unique TCRs that were SARS-CoV-2-associated, whereas depth meant the fraction of total T cells that were SARS-CoV-2-associated. Each spike-specific TCR was assigned to its reactive spike region and to a CD4 or CD8 class using the MIRA data. Log10-transformed breadth and depth values were compared by one-way ANOVA with Sidak's multiple comparisons tests. The table comes from immuneACCESS by way of TCRdb, which keeps in-frame sequences with V and J called. Part of the clones is missing from these tables; in studies checked, under half for an unresolved V gene and the rest for unknown reasons. V, J and clone size are taken as reported in that table, and D and trimming were inferred from the DNA itself. Here the sample has more than 65,000 clones; approximately 85% occur a single time. The leading ten clones occupy around 3.5% of the sample.

On this clone: No antigen is known for it. Nothing much larger sits one base from this clone, and base qualities are not available.

The sequence came from an adult who received the AZD1222 COVID-19 vaccine. Sequenced here: peripheral blood, sampled 28 days after the second AZD1222 dose.

The CDR3 reads CASSFFWFQETQYF. The DNA sequence reads TGTGCCAGCAGCTTCTTTTGGTTCCAAGAGACCCAGTACTTC. The rearranged segments are TRBV13 and TRBJ2-5; the D gene cannot be resolved reliably. V gives up 3 bases and J gives up 1 base, and the segment between their germline ends measures 9 bases. The CDR3, from cysteine to phenylalanine, totals 14 residues. CDR3 DNA only is kept here, 42 bases in frame from base 1. The germline V gene (reference sequence) provides CDR1 PRHDT and CDR2 FYEKMQ. The CDR3, completed at both ends by the reference TRBV13 and TRBJ2-5 genes, gives the full variable domain AAGVIQSPRHLIKEKRETATLKCYPIPRHDTVYWYQQGPGQDPQFLISFYEKMQSDKGSIPDRFSAQQFSDYHSELNMSSLELGDSALYFCASSFFWFQETQYFGPGTRLLVL.